This T cell receptor (beta chain) comes out of a study of blood T cell repertoires in COVID-19. About the study: COVID-19 samples collected from the United States, Italy and Spain covered acute and convalescent phases. Sources were T cells, B-cell-depleted T cells, or PBMCs; the material itself was cDNA or gDNA.

In the original analysis: Nucleated cell number was recorded as an estimate derived from reference gene primer amplification. Profiling relied on immunoSEQ multiplex PCR, and the TCRdb table lists in-frame clones only, not all of them. That table supplies the V and J calls and clone size; D and trimming were determined from the DNA. Of tens of thousands of clones listed, roughly 90% were seen once; the top ten hold about 15%. CDR3 length: 13 residues. Between the trimmed V and J ends, which lost 7 bases and 3 bases, there was a span of 10 bases. Germline V lookup: CDR1 MDHEN, CDR2 SYDVKM. The V call is TRBV28, the J call TRBJ1-5, with a possible D match to TRBD1 (5 bases). Sequenced input: peripheral blood. The TCR sequence derives from a man aged 70 or older with active or convalescent COVID-19. The CDR3 nucleotides read TGTGCCAGCAAGCGACAGATCAATCAGCCCCAGCATTTT. This sequence encodes CASKRQINQPQHF.